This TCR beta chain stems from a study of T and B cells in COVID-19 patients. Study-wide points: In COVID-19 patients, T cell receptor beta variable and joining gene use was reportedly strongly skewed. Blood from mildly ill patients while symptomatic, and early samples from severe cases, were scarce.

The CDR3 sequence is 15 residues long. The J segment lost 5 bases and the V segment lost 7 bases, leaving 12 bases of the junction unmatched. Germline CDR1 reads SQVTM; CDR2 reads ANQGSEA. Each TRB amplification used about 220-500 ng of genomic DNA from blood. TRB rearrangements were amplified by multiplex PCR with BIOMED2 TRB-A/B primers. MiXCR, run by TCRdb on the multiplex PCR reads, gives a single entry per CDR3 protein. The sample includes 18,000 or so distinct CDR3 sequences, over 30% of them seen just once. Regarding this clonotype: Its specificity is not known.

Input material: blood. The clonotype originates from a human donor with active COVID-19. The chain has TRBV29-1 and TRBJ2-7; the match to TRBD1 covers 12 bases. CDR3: CSAGGPGQGADEQYF. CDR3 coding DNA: TGCAGCGCTGGGGGCCCGGGACAGGGGGCGGACGAGCAGTACTTC.